This entry features one T cell receptor (beta chain) sequence. The entry originates in a study of lymphopenia after photon versus proton radiotherapy. Sequenced by immunoSEQ multiplex PCR; TCRdb stores in-frame clones only, minus some. The table lists around 31,000 clones, 89% of them singletons, with approximately 7% in the top ten. Germline V gene data show CDR1 as SGHRS and CDR2 as YFSETQ. The CDR3 runs to 16 residues. Trimming shortened V by 4 bases and J by 8 bases, and 21 bases separated the two germline ends. The sample in question was peripheral blood, obtained from a patient treated with proton-based radiotherapy. The origin of this receptor is a woman between 65 and 79 years old with pancreatic cancer. Some clones in this sample may be carry-over from other donors' samples. The V gene is TRBV5-1, the J gene TRBJ1-4; D gene unclear. The CDR3 coding sequence is TGCGCCAGCAGCGCCAGTATAGTCGGCGAGGGAGAAAAACTGTTTTTT. Amino acid sequence: CASSASIVGEGEKLFF.